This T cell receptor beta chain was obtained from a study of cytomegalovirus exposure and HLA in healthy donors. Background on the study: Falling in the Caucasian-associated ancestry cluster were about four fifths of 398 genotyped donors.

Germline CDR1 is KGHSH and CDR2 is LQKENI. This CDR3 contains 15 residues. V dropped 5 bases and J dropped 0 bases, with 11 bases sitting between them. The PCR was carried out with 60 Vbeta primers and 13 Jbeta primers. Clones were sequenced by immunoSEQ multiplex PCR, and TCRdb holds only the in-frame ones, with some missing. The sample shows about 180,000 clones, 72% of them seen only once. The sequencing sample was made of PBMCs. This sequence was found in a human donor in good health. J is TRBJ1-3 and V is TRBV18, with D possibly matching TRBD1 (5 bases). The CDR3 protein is CASSWQGDSGNTIYF. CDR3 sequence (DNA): TGTGCCAGCTCATGGCAGGGCGACTCTGGAAACACCATATATTTT.